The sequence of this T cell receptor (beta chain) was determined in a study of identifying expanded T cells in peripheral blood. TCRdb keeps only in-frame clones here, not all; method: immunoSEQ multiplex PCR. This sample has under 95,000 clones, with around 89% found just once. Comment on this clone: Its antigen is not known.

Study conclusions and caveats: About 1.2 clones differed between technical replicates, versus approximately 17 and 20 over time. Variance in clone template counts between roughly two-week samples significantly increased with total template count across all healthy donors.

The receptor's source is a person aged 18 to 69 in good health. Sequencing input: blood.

CDR3 sequence: CASSPRRGRVDEQYF. The CDR3 region has the DNA TGTGCCAGCAGCCCTAGAAGGGGGCGCGTCGACGAGCAGTACTTC. The rearrangement links TRBV7-9 to TRBJ2-7, with 7 positions matching TRBD1. The CDR3 is 15 residues long. Germline CDR1 SEHNR, CDR2 FQNEAQ (reference sequence). V lost 5 bases to trimming and J lost 5 bases; unmatched junction nucleotides: 12.